This TCR beta chain was sequenced in a study of T-cell memory formation after mild COVID-19. Study details: Most TCR clusters belonged to a single donor. Findings of the study overall: Cross-reactive memory appears to have joined, as suggested by some responding clones showing up in pre-infection memory. CD4/CD8 balance held among clones contracting day 15 to 85, and later expanders leaned CD4+.

The sample holds many counts of this clonotype. Its antigen is as yet unknown. 5'RACE with constant-segment primers built TCRalpha and TCRbeta cDNA libraries with UMIs. One entry per CDR3 protein, called by TCRdb with MiXCR from the 5' RACE reads. The data contain 35,000 to 55,000 distinct CDR3 sequences, approximately 9.7% of them singletons. V dropped 6 bases and J dropped 3 bases, with 18 bases sitting between them. Germline values: CDR1 MNHEY, CDR2 SMNVEV (reference sequence). The CDR3 runs to 15 residues. This TCR derives from an adult woman who had mild COVID-19 (a few samples of this study predate the infection). Cell type and time point are not known. The rearrangement joins TRBV27 to TRBJ2-7; tentatively, D is TRBD2 (6 bases). Material for sequencing was PBMCs or a T cell subset sorted from them (not recorded which). CDR3 loop: CASSTLRRARYEQYF. The CDR3 region has the DNA TGTGCCAGCAGCACCTTAAGGAGGGCACGCTACGAGCAGTACTTC.